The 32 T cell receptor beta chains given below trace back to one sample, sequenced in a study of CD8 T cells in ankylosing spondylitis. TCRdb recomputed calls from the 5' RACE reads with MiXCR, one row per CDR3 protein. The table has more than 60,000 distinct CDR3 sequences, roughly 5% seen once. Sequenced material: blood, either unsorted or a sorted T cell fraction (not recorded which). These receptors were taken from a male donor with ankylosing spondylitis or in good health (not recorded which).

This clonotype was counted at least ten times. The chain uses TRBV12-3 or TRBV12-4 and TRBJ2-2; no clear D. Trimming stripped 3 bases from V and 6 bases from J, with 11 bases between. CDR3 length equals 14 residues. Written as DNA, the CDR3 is TGTGCCAGCAGTTTGAATTGGGGATCCGGGGAGCTGTTTTTT. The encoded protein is CASSLNWGSGELFF.

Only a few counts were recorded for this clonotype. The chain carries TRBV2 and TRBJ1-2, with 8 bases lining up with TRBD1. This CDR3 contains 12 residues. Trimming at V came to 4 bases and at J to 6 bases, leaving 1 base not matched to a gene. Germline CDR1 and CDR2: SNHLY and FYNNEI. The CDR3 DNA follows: TGTGCCAGCAGTGGGACAGGGAATGGCTACACCTTC. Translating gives CASSGTGNGYTF.

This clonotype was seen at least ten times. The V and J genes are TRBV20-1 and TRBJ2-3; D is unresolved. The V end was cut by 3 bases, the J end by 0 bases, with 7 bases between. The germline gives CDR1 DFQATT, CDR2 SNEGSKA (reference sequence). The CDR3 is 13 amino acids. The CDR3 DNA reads TGCAGTGCTAGGGAAAGAAGCACAGATACGCAGTATTTT. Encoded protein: CSARERSTDTQYF.

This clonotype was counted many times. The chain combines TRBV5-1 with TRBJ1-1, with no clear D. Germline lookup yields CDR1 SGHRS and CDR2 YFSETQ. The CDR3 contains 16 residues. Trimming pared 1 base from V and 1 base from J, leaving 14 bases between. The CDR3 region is CASSLNLGRKNTEAFF. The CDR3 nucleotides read TGCGCCAGCAGCTTGAACCTGGGCAGAAAGAACACTGAAGCTTTCTTT.

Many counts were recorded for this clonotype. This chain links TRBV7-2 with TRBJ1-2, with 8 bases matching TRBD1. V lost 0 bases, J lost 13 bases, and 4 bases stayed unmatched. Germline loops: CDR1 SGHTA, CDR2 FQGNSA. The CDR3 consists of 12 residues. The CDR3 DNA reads TGTGCCAGCAGCTTAGCGGCAGGGGGCATCACCTTC. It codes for CASSLAAGGITF.

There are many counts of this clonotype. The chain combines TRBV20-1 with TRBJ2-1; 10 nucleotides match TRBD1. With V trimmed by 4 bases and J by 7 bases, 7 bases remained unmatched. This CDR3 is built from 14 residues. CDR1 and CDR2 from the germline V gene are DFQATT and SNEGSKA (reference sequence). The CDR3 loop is CSAMDRGTVNEQFF. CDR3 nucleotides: TGCAGTGCTATGGACAGGGGGACGGTAAATGAGCAGTTCTTC.

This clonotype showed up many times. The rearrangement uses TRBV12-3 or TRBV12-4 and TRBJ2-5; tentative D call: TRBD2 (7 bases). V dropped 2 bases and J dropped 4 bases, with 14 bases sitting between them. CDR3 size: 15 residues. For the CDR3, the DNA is TGTGCCAGCAGTTTAAATCAGGGGAGGGGAGAGACCCAGTACTTC. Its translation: CASSLNQGRGETQYF.

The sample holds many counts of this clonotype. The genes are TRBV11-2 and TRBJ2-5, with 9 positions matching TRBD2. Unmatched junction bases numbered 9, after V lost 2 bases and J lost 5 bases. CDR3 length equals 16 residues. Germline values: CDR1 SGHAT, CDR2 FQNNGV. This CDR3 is CASSLLGGGAVETQYF. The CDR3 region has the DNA TGTGCCAGCAGCTTATTGGGCGGGGGGGCGGTTGAGACCCAGTACTTC.

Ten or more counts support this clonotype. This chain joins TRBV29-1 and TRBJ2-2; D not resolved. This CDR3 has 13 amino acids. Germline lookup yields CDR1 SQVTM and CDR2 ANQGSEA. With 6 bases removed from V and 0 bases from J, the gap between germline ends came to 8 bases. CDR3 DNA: TGCAGCGTAGGACGGCCGAACACCGGGGAGCTGTTTTTT. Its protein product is CSVGRPNTGELFF.

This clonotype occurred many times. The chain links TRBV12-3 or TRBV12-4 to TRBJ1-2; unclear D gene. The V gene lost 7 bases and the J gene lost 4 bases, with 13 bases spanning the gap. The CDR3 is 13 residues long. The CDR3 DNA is TGTGCCAGCACCTTTGGGAGTACCTATGGCTACACCTTC. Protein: CASTFGSTYGYTF.

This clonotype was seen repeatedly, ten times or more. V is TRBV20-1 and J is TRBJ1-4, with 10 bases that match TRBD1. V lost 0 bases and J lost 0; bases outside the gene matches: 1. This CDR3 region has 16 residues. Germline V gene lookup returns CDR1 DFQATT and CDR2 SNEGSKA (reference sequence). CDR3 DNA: TGCAGTGCTAGAGAAGGGACAGGGGCAACTAATGAAAAACTGTTTTTT. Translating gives CSAREGTGATNEKLFF.

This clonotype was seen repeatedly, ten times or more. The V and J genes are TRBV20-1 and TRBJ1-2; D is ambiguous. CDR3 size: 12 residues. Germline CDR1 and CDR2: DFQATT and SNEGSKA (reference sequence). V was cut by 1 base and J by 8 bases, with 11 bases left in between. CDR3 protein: CSARGTASGYTF. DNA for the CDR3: TGCAGTGCTAGAGGGACGGCTAGCGGCTACACCTTC.

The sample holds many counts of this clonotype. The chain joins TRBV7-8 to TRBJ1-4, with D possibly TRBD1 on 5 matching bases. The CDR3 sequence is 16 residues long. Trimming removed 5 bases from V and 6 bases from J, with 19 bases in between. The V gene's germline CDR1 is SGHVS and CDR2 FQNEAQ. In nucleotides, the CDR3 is TGTGCCAGCAGCACCCGGGGAGGCTCGGGGGATGAAAAACTGTTTTTT. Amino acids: CASSTRGGSGDEKLFF.

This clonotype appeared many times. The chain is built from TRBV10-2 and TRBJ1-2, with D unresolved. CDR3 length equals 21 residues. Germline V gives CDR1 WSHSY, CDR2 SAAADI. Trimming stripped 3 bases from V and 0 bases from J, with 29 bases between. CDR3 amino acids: CASSEFSGILMLRTSNYGYTF. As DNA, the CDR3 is TGCGCCAGCAGTGAATTCTCGGGCATCTTAATGCTCAGGACGTCTAACTATGGCTACACCTTC.

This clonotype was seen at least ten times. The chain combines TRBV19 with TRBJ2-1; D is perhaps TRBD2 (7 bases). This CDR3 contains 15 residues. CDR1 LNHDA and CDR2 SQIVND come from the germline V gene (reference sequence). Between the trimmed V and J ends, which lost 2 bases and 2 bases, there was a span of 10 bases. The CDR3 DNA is TGTGCCAGTAGTATACAAGGGGGGGCCTACAATGAGCAGTTCTTC. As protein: CASSIQGGAYNEQFF.

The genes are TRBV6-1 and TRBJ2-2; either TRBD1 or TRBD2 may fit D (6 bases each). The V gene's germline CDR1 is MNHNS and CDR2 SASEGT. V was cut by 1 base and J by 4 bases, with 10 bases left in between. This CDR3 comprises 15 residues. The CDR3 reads CASSEDGGRTGELFF. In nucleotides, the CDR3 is TGTGCCAGCAGTGAAGATGGGGGGCGCACCGGGGAGCTGTTTTTT.

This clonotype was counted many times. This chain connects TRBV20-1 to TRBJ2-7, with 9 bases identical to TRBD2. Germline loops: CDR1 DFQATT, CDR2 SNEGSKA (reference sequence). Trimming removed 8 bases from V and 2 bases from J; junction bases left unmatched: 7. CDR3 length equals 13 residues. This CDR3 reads CSLERGVTYEQYF. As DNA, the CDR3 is TGCAGTTTGGAGCGGGGGGTTACCTACGAGCAGTACTTC.

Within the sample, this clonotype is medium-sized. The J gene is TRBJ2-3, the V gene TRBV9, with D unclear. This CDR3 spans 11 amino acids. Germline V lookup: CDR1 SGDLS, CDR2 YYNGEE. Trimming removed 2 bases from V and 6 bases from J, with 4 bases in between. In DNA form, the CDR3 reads TGTGCCAGCAGCGTCTACGATACGCAGTATTTT. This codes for CASSVYDTQYF. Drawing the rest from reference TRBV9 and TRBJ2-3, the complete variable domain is DSGVTQTPKHLITATGQRVTLRCSPRSGDLSVYWYQQSLDQGLQFLIQYYNGEERAKGNILERFSAQQFPDLHSELNLSSLELGDSALYFCASSVYDTQYFGPGTRLTVL.

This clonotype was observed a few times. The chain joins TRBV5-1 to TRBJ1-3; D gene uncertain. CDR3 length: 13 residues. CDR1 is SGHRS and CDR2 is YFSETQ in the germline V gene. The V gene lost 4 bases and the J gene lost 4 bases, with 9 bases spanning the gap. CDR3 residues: CASSQNYGNTIYF. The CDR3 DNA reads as TGCGCCAGCAGCCAGAATTACGGAAACACCATATATTTT. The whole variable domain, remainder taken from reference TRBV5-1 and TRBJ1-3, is KAGVTQTPRYLIKTRGQQVTLSCSPISGHRSVSWYQQTPGQGLQFLFEYFSETQRNKGNFPGRFSGRQFSNSRSEMNVSTLELGDSALYLCASSQNYGNTIYFGEGSWLTVV.

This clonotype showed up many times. Here the CDR3 DNA reads TGTGCCAGCAGCCTCCCCTCCCGGGACAGGACCTACGAGCAGTACTTC. It encodes CASSLPSRDRTYEQYF. V and J are TRBV7-8 and TRBJ2-7, with TRBD1 matching over 8 bases. Trimming removed 5 bases from V and 2 bases from J; junction bases left unmatched: 11. The CDR3 extends over 16 amino acids. The germline gives CDR1 SGHVS, CDR2 FQNEAQ.

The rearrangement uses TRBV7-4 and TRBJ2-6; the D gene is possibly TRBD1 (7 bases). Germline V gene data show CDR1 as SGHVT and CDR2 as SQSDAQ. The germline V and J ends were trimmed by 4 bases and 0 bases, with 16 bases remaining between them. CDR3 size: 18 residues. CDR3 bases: TGTGCCAGCAGCTCCACGTCAGGGGGGAGCTCTGGGGCCAACGTCCTGACTTTC. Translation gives CASSSTSGGSSGANVLTF.

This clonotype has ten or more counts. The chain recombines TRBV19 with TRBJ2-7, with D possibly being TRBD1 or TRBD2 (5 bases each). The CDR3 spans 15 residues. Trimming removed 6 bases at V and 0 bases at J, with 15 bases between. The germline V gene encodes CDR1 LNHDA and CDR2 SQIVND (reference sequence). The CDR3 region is CASSPPGPISYEQYF. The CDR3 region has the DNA TGTGCCAGTAGCCCGCCGGGACCGATCTCCTACGAGCAGTACTTC.

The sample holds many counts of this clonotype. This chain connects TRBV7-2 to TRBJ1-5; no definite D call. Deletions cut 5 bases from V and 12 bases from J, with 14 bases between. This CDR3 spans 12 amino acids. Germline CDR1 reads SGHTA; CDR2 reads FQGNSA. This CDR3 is CASSPGGGNQHF. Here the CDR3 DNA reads TGTGCCAGCAGCCCGGGAGGAGGAAACCAGCATTTT.

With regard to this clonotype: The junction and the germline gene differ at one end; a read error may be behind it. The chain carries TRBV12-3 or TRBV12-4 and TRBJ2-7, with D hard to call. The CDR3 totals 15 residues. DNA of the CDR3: TGTACCAGCAGCAAGGAGACTGCAGTAGCCTACGAGCAGTACTTC. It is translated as CTSSKETAVAYEQYF.

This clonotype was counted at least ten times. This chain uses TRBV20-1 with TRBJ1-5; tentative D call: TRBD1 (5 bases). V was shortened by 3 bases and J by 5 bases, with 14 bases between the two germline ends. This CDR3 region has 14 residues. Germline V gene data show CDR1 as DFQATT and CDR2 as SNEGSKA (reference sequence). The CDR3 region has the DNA TGCAGTGCTAGTAATAACCAGGGCGATCAGCCCCAGCATTTT. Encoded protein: CSASNNQGDQPQHF.

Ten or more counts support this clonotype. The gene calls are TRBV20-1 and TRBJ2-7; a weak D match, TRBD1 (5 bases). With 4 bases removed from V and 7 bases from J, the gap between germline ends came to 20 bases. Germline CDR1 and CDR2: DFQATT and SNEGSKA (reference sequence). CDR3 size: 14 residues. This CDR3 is CSAKGASLLLEQYF. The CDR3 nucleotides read TGCAGTGCTAAAGGGGCTAGTCTCTTGTTAGAGCAGTACTTC.

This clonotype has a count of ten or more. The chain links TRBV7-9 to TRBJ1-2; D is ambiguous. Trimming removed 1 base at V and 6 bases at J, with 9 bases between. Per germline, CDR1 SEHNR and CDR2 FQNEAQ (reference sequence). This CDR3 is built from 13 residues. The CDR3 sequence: CASSLGSRDGYTF. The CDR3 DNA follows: TGTGCCAGCAGCTTAGGGTCCCGTGATGGCTACACCTTC.

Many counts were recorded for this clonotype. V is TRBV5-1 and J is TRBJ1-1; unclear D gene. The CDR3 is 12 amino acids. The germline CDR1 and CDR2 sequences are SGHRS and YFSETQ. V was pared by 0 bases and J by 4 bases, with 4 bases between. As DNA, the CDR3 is TGCGCCAGCAGCTTGGGGAGCACTGAAGCTTTCTTT. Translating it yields CASSLGSTEAFF.

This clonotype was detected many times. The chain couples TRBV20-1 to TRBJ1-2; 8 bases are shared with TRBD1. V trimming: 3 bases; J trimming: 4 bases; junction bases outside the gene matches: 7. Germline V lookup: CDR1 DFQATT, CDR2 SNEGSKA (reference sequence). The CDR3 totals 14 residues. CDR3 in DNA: TGCAGTGCTAGCGTCTCCGGGACAGGCTATGGCTACACCTTC. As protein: CSASVSGTGYGYTF.

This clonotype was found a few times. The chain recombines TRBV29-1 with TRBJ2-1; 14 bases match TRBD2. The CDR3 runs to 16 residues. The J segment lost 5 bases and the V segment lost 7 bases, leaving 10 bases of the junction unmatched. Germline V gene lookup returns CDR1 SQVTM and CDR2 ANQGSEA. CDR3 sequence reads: CSAGLAGGAPDNEQFF. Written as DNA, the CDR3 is TGCAGCGCCGGACTAGCGGGGGGCGCCCCCGACAATGAGCAGTTCTTC.

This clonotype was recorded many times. CDR3 protein: CCVGGTSSYNEQFF. The CDR3 nucleotides read TGCTGCGTCGGGGGGACTAGCTCCTACAATGAGCAGTTCTTC. The rearrangement joins TRBV20-1 to TRBJ2-1, with TRBD2 matching 8 bases. From germline, CDR1 is DFQATT and CDR2 SNEGSKA (reference sequence). The CDR3 runs to 14 residues.

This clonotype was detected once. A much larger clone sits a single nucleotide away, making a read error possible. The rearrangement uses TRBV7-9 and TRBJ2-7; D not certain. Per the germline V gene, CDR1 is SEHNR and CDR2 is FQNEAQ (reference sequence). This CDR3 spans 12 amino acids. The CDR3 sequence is CASSGFGYAQYF. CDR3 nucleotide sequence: TGTGCCAGCAGCGGCTTTGGGTACGCGCAGTACTTC.